This T cell receptor (beta chain) was found in a study of shared clonotypes between healthy human individuals. Germline loops: CDR1 LGHNA, CDR2 YSLEER. The CDR3 loop spans 16 amino acids. V was clipped by 4 bases and J by 5 bases; unmatched bases: 9. In the naive CD8 group, cells lacked CD45RO and were positively selected for CCR7, so terminally differentiated effector memory CD45RA+ cells were left out. Measured with immunoSEQ multiplex PCR; TCRdb has only the in-frame clones, and not every one. There are some 2,100,000 clones in the sample; roughly 91% occur only once, and about 1.5% lies in the top ten.

The sequenced sample consisted of naive CD8+ T cells from PBMCs. The genes are TRBV4-3 and TRBJ1-1; 11 bases are a match to TRBD1. The TCR was taken from a man aged 18-30 years in good health. Some clones in this sample may be carry-over from other donors' samples. The CDR3 DNA follows: TGCGCCAGCAGCCCCGGGACAGGGGGAGTTTGGACTGAAGCTTTCTTT. Protein sequence: CASSPGTGGVWTEAFF.